The 22 T cell receptor beta chains given below trace back to one sample, sequenced in a study of OX40 agonist ivuxolimab in advanced cancers. Sequenced by immunoSEQ multiplex PCR; TCRdb stores in-frame clones only, minus some. Of 60,000 to 85,000 clones listed, approximately 93% are singletons. The starting material was CD4+ or CD8+ T cells sorted from blood, obtained in a trial of the OX40 agonist ivuxolimab. These receptors all come from an adult with an advanced solid tumor such as melanoma, head and neck, liver or kidney cancer.

J is TRBJ1-2 and V is TRBV9, with D hard to call. This CDR3 comprises 16 residues. Trimming shortened V by 0 bases and J by 0 bases, and 12 bases separated the two germline ends. Germline V CDR1 and CDR2: SGDLS, YYNGEE. CDR3 sequence: CASSVASAVANYGYTF. The CDR3 bases are TGTGCCAGCAGCGTAGCGTCGGCAGTCGCTAACTATGGCTACACCTTC.

The table lists this clone with a count of one. The V and J genes are TRBV4-1 and TRBJ1-3, with 10 bases aligning to TRBD2. The closer fit of TRBJ2-2 to the DNA end suggests the J call may be wrong. The germline V gene has CDR1 MGHRA and CDR2 YSYEKL. This CDR3 region has 16 residues. CDR3 nucleotide sequence: TGCGCCAGCAGCCAAGAGGAAGCGGGAGGGACCGGGGAGCTGTTTTTT. It yields the protein CASSQEEAGGTGELFF.

The CDR3 bases are TGTGCCAGCAGCGCCGTGCCAGATACGCAGTATTTT. It encodes CASSAVPDTQYF. The genes are TRBV27 and TRBJ2-3; D unclear. Per germline, CDR1 MNHEY and CDR2 SMNVEV (reference sequence). There are 12 residues in the CDR3. V lost 6 bases and J lost 4, with 8 bases in between.

The rearrangement links TRBV10-3 to TRBJ2-1, with D possibly called TRBD1 or TRBD2 (6 bases each). Germline V gene lookup returns CDR1 ENHRY and CDR2 SYGVKD. Trimming removed 7 bases at V and 8 bases at J, with 21 bases between. The CDR3 extends over 15 amino acids. The CDR3 region is CAIKDPGDGGHEQFF. In DNA, the CDR3 is TGTGCCATCAAAGATCCCGGGGACGGGGGCCATGAGCAGTTCTTC.

This clone was detected only once. V gene TRBV11-2 combines with J gene TRBJ2-7, with 10 bases identical to TRBD1. From germline, CDR1 is SGHAT and CDR2 FQNNGV. The ends lost 5 bases at V and 6 bases at J; junction bases unmatched: 7. This CDR3 contains 14 residues. CDR3 sequence reads: CASSPGTGVVEQYF. The DNA of the CDR3 is TGTGCCAGCAGCCCCGGGACAGGGGTGGTCGAGCAGTACTTC.

The gene calls are TRBV4-1 and TRBJ1-2; D gene unclear. Germline-derived CDR1 and CDR2 are MGHRA and YSYEKL. This CDR3 is built from 14 residues. V shed 0 bases and J shed 4 bases, with 9 bases lying between them. The CDR3 coding sequence is TGCGCCAGCAGCCAAGAAGACCAGCTCTATGGCTACACCTTC. This encodes CASSQEDQLYGYTF.

This clone was detected only once. This chain uses TRBV7-8 with TRBJ2-1; 13 bases align to TRBD2. V dropped 1 base and J dropped 7; count of bases not matched to a gene: 4. There are 16 residues in the CDR3. Per the germline V gene, CDR1 is SGHVS and CDR2 is FQNEAQ. The CDR3: CASSLELAGGPNEQFF. The CDR3 nucleotides read TGTGCCAGCAGCTTAGAACTAGCGGGGGGGCCGAATGAGCAGTTCTTC.

The genes are TRBV6-5 and TRBJ1-1; TRBD1 aligns across 7 bases. Germline loops: CDR1 MNHEY, CDR2 SVGAGI. CDR3 length: 15 amino acids. With 6 bases clipped from V and 0 bases from J, the junction kept 7 bases outside the gene matches. CDR3 DNA sequence: TGTGCCAGCAGCCCCAGGGGGGGTATGAACACTGAAGCTTTCTTT. Amino acids: CASSPRGGMNTEAFF.

V gene TRBV19 combines with J gene TRBJ2-4; 7 bases align to TRBD2. V lost 7 bases to trimming and J lost 1 base; unmatched junction nucleotides: 10. There are 16 residues in the CDR3. Germline V gives CDR1 LNHDA, CDR2 SQIVND (reference sequence). The CDR3 DNA follows: TGTGCCAGTACTAATGGGGGGGTTTTGGCCAAAAACATTCAGTACTTC. This translates into CASTNGGVLAKNIQYF.

This chain links TRBV27 with TRBJ2-1; D ambiguous. CDR1 MNHEY and CDR2 SMNVEV come from the germline V gene (reference sequence). V was trimmed by 5 bases and J by 0 bases, leaving 14 bases between them. This CDR3 spans 16 amino acids. DNA of the CDR3: TGTGCCAGCAGTCCCCGGCGTGCCAGCTCCTACAATGAGCAGTTCTTC. Its translation is CASSPRRASSYNEQFF.

The rearrangement links TRBV6-5 to TRBJ2-5; possible D gene TRBD2, 6 bases. V shed 5 bases and J shed 5 bases, with 15 bases lying between them. Looked up from germline, CDR1 is MNHEY and CDR2 is SVGAGI. This CDR3 is built from 14 residues. CDR3 coding DNA: TGTGCCAGCAGTCCCAGCGAGGGAGGCGAGACCCAGTACTTC. As protein: CASSPSEGGETQYF.

The rearrangement uses TRBV5-1 and TRBJ2-7; 9 bases agree with TRBD1. Germline V CDR1 and CDR2: SGHRS, YFSETQ. The CDR3 runs to 15 residues. With V trimmed by 3 bases and J by 2 bases, 6 bases remained unmatched. Here the CDR3 reads CASSSGTGITYEQYF. The DNA for the CDR3 is TGCGCCAGCAGCTCCGGGACAGGGATAACCTACGAGCAGTACTTC.

This chain connects TRBV7-3 to TRBJ2-7; 10 positions match TRBD1. The germline CDR1 and CDR2 sequences are SGHTA and FQGTGA. Trimming at V came to 5 bases and at J to 2 bases, leaving 3 bases not matched to a gene. CDR3 length: 14 amino acids. CDR3 coding DNA: TGTGCCAGCAGCCCGGGACAGGGGCCCTACGAGCAGTACTTC. Translated: CASSPGQGPYEQYF.

This clone was observed a single time. V usage is TRBV7-3 and J usage is TRBJ2-2; D unresolved. The germline V and J ends were trimmed by 5 bases and 8 bases, with 12 bases remaining between them. The germline V gene encodes CDR1 SGHTA and CDR2 FQGTGA. The CDR3 contains 13 residues. CDR3 protein: CASSPGPRGELFF. For the CDR3, the DNA is TGTGCCAGCAGCCCCGGACCGAGGGGGGAGCTGTTTTTT.

The CDR3 DNA is TGCGCCAGCAGCTTTGGGACCAACAATGAGCAGTTCTTC. Residues: CASSFGTNNEQFF. V and J are TRBV5-1 and TRBJ2-1; perhaps D is TRBD1 or TRBD2 (5 bases each). Germline V lookup: CDR1 SGHRS, CDR2 YFSETQ. Trimming removed 2 bases from V and 5 bases from J, with 8 bases in between. The CDR3 has 13 amino acids. The full variable domain, in which reference TRBV5-1 and TRBJ2-1 provide the parts outside the CDR3, is KAGVTQTPRYLIKTRGQQVTLSCSPISGHRSVSWYQQTPGQGLQFLFEYFSETQRNKGNFPGRFSGRQFSNSRSEMNVSTLELGDSALYLCASSFGTNNEQFFGPGTRLTVL.

The genes are TRBV7-9 and TRBJ2-5, with 12 nucleotides matching TRBD2. V dropped 5 bases and J dropped 4; count of bases not matched to a gene: 5. The CDR3 spans 15 residues. CDR1 is SEHNR, CDR2 FQNEAQ, per germline (reference sequence). DNA of the CDR3: TGTGCCAGCAGCCCCCGACTAGCGGGGGCAGAGACCCAGTACTTC. Protein product: CASSPRLAGAETQYF.

The J gene is TRBJ2-1, the V gene TRBV9; 14 nucleotides agree with TRBD2. Germline CDR1 SGDLS, CDR2 YYNGEE. The junction had 7 bases not matched to a gene; V was cut back by 3 bases and J by 8 bases. This CDR3 is 16 amino acids long. CDR3 DNA: TGTGCCAGCAGCGCGCCGGGACTAGCGGGAGTGTATGAGCAGTTCTTC. This encodes CASSAPGLAGVYEQFF.

The J gene is TRBJ2-1, the V gene TRBV30, with 13 bases lining up with TRBD2. The germline gives CDR1 GTSNPN, CDR2 SVGIG (reference sequence). This CDR3 region has 17 residues. With V trimmed by 1 base and J by 4 bases, 7 bases remained unmatched. This CDR3 is CAWSELAGGPKYNEQFF. For the CDR3, the DNA is TGTGCCTGGAGTGAACTAGCGGGAGGGCCGAAATACAATGAGCAGTTCTTC.

The chain employs TRBV4-3 and TRBJ1-4, with D possibly matching TRBD1 (5 bases). The CDR3 extends over 16 amino acids. CDR1 is LGHNA, CDR2 YSLEER, per germline. The germline V and J ends were trimmed by 0 bases and 0 bases, with 8 bases remaining between them. The CDR3 region has the DNA TGCGCCAGCAGCCAAGATACAGGCCCAACTAATGAAAAACTGTTTTTT. This encodes CASSQDTGPTNEKLFF.

V usage is TRBV11-2 and J usage is TRBJ2-3; 10 bases align to TRBD2. The CDR3 runs 16 residues. V trimming: 3 bases; J trimming: 6 bases; junction bases outside the gene matches: 9. Germline V gene sequence: CDR1 SGHAT, CDR2 FQNNGV. The chain's CDR3 is CASSLAGLATSDTQYF. DNA for the CDR3: TGTGCCAGCAGCTTGGCGGGACTAGCGACGAGTGATACGCAGTATTTT.

V gene TRBV4-1 combines with J gene TRBJ2-1; TRBD2 agrees at 8 bases. The CDR3 loop spans 16 amino acids. From germline, CDR1 is MGHRA and CDR2 YSYEKL. After removal of 0 bases from V and 3 bases from J, the junction contained 4 bases not matched to a gene. The CDR3 loop reads CASSQETSGGYNEQFF. In DNA form, the CDR3 reads TGCGCCAGCAGCCAAGAGACAAGCGGGGGCTACAATGAGCAGTTCTTC.

The sample holds one count of this clone. This chain connects TRBV7-8 to TRBJ2-1; D unclear. Germline values: CDR1 SGHVS, CDR2 FQNEAQ. The CDR3 runs to 15 residues. Between the trimmed V and J ends, which lost 3 bases and 0 bases, there was a span of 9 bases. As DNA, the CDR3 is TGTGCCAGCAGCTTCACAGCTACCTCCTACAATGAGCAGTTCTTC. The encoded protein is CASSFTATSYNEQFF.